This T cell receptor beta chain was sequenced in a study of long-term antiretroviral therapy in people with HIV. Participants who had HIV were, without exception, treated in the United States. The CDR3 contains 15 residues. Germline V CDR1 and CDR2: SEHNR, FQNEAQ (reference sequence). V lost 2 bases to trimming and J lost 6 bases, with 14 bases between them. Notes on the study in general: Pre-ART-expanded clones dominated the repertoire at all time points. In the period from 2004 to 2017, blood was collected, possibly under older ART regimens. No data on ART adherence, viral resistance or therapy changes.

With survey level as its setting, the immunoSEQ assay was v3.0. Profiling relied on immunoSEQ multiplex PCR, and the TCRdb table lists in-frame clones only, not all of them. The sample records 35,000 to 50,000 clones, around nine tenths being singletons. About this clone: Antigen: not known.

The clonotype originates from a woman between 50 and 59 years old with HIV. The input for sequencing was unsorted PBMCs, taken 0.1 years before starting antiretroviral therapy. The rearrangement links TRBV7-9 to TRBJ1-3; D is uncertain. The CDR3 loop is CASSLQPPNQNTIYF. CDR3 DNA: TGTGCCAGCAGCTTACAACCACCCAATCAAAACACCATATATTTT.